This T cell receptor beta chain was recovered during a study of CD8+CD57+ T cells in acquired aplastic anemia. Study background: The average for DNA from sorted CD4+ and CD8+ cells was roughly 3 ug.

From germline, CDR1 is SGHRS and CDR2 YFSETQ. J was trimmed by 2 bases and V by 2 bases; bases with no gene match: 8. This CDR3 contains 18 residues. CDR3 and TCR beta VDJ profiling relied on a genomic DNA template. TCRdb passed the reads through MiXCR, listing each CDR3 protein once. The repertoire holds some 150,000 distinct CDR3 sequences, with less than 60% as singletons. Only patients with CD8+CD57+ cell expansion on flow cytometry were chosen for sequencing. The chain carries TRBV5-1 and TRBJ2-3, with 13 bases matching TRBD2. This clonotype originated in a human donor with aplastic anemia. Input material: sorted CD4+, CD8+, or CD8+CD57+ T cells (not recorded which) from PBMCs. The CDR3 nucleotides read TGCGCCAGCAGCTTACTAGCGGGGGGGCCGATATTCACAGATACGCAGTATTTT. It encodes CASSLLAGGPIFTDTQYF.